The 16 T cell receptor beta chains listed next were all sequenced from one sample in a study of cytomegalovirus exposure and HLA in healthy donors. The PCR was carried out with 60 Vbeta primers and 13 Jbeta primers. Profiled with immunoSEQ multiplex PCR; TCRdb holds only in-frame clones, not every one. The sample has roughly 170,000 clones, about four fifths seen once. What was sequenced was PBMCs. These TCRs come from a man in his fifties or sixties in good health and CMV-seronegative.

The V and J genes are TRBV29-1 and TRBJ1-1; D gene unclear. Trimming took off 2 bases at V and 8 bases at J, with 9 bases between the two ends. This CDR3 comprises 11 residues. Germline V gene sequence: CDR1 SQVTM, CDR2 ANQGSEA. The CDR3 is CSVEYTAEAFF. For the CDR3, the DNA is TGCAGCGTTGAATACACAGCCGAAGCTTTCTTT. The complete variable domain, with remaining parts taken from reference TRBV29-1 and TRBJ1-1, reads SAVISQKPSRDICQRGTSLTIQCQVDSQVTMMFWYRQQPGQSLTLIATANQGSEATYESGFVIDKFPISRPNLTFSTLTVSNMSPEDSSIYLCSVEYTAEAFFGQGTRLTVV.

This clone was seen more than once but under ten times. The chain carries TRBV6-5 and TRBJ2-3, with TRBD2 matching 8 bases. Germline CDR1 reads MNHEY; CDR2 reads SVGAGI. The CDR3 is made up of 14 amino acids. Losses at the gene ends were 0 bases for V and 10 bases for J; bases not matched to a gene: 6. Here the CDR3 reads CASSYSVSGNAQYF. CDR3 nucleotide sequence: TGTGCCAGCAGTTACTCAGTTAGCGGGAACGCGCAGTATTTT.

The V and J genes are TRBV5-1 and TRBJ2-5, with a weak D call TRBD1 (5 bases). Per the germline V gene, CDR1 is SGHRS and CDR2 is YFSETQ. V was trimmed by 4 bases and J by 5 bases, leaving 21 bases between them. This CDR3 has 16 amino acids. The CDR3 sequence: CASSPPRGRVGETQYF. The CDR3 region has the DNA TGCGCCAGCAGCCCACCTCGAGGCAGGGTCGGGGAGACCCAGTACTTC. Full variable domain (outside the CDR3, taken from reference TRBV5-1 and TRBJ2-5): KAGVTQTPRYLIKTRGQQVTLSCSPISGHRSVSWYQQTPGQGLQFLFEYFSETQRNKGNFPGRFSGRQFSNSRSEMNVSTLELGDSALYLCASSPPRGRVGETQYFGPGTRLLVL.

The chain joins TRBV28 to TRBJ2-7, with 8 positions matching TRBD1. The CDR3 consists of 15 residues. With V trimmed by 4 bases and J by 5 bases, 10 bases remained unmatched. Germline V lookup: CDR1 MDHEN, CDR2 SYDVKM. The CDR3 spells CASSSPGRGRDEQYF. Here the CDR3 DNA reads TGTGCCAGCAGTTCCCCGGGCAGGGGGCGTGACGAGCAGTACTTC.

The chain employs TRBV5-5 and TRBJ2-7, with 8 bases that match TRBD1. V was pared by 0 bases and J by 6 bases, with 11 bases of the junction left unmatched. The CDR3 has 16 amino acids. Germline V gives CDR1 SGHKS, CDR2 YYEKEE (reference sequence). The CDR3 sequence: CASSLDPSTGASEQYF. For the CDR3, the DNA is TGTGCCAGCAGCTTGGATCCATCGACAGGGGCTTCCGAGCAGTACTTC.

This chain links TRBV5-8 with TRBJ2-1, with 13 positions matching TRBD2. J was trimmed by 11 bases and V by 4 bases; bases with no gene match: 9. The length of the CDR3 is 15 residues. Germline V gives CDR1 SGHTS, CDR2 YDEGEE. CDR3 sequence reads: CASSIGLAGALQQFF. The CDR3, as DNA: TGTGCCAGCAGCATAGGACTAGCGGGAGCTTTGCAGCAGTTCTTC.

DNA for the CDR3: TGTGCCAGCAGCTTGGTAGGGAGGGGTCGAGGCTACACCTTC. It translates to CASSLVGRGRGYTF. The chain is built from TRBV5-6 and TRBJ1-2; a possible D gene is TRBD1 (5 bases). CDR3 length: 14 amino acids. CDR1 SGHDT and CDR2 YYEEEE come from the germline V gene. Trimming stripped 0 bases from V and 8 bases from J, with 14 bases between.

The chain carries TRBV4-2 and TRBJ2-7; D is possibly TRBD1 (6 bases). The CDR3 runs 13 residues. Between the trimmed V and J ends, which lost 1 base and 6 bases, there was a span of 10 bases. Germline lookup yields CDR1 LGHNA and CDR2 YNFKEQ. The CDR3 nucleotides are TGTGCCAGCAGCCAAGCAGGGGTGGGCGAGCAGTACTTC. This gives the protein CASSQAGVGEQYF.

This chain joins TRBV2 and TRBJ2-7; the D gene is possibly TRBD1 (6 bases). Germline V CDR1 and CDR2: SNHLY, FYNNEI. V was cut by 1 base and J by 2 bases, with 15 bases left in between. The CDR3 consists of 16 residues. In nucleotides, the CDR3 is TGTGCCAGCAGTGAAGGGCAGGGGTTGAGGGCCTACGAGCAGTACTTC. The encoded protein is CASSEGQGLRAYEQYF. Filled out from reference TRBV2 and TRBJ2-7, the complete variable domain reads EPEVTQTPSHQVTQMGQEVILRCVPISNHLYFYWYRQILGQKVEFLVSFYNNEISEKSEIFDDQFSVERPDGSNFTLKIRSTKLEDSAMYFCASSEGQGLRAYEQYFGPGTRLTVT.

This chain uses TRBV5-1 with TRBJ2-5; D is perhaps TRBD2 (7 bases). The DNA end is a closer match to TRBJ2-7, so the J assignment may be wrong. The germline V gene has CDR1 SGHRS and CDR2 YFSETQ. CDR3 length: 14 residues. The CDR3 DNA reads TGCGCCAGCAGCTTGGTAACGGGGGGCGGCGAGCAGTACTTC. It specifies CASSLVTGGGEQYF.

This chain joins TRBV4-1 and TRBJ2-7; D gene uncertain. CDR3 length equals 17 residues. Trimming stripped 1 base from V and 3 bases from J, with 19 bases between. Germline V gene lookup returns CDR1 MGHRA and CDR2 YSYEKL. The CDR3 sequence is CASSQAQSLQDYYEQYF. The CDR3 DNA sequence: TGCGCCAGCAGCCAAGCCCAGAGTCTTCAGGATTACTACGAGCAGTACTTC.

The V call is TRBV7-6, the J call TRBJ2-5, with D perhaps matching TRBD2 (6 bases). Per the germline V gene, CDR1 is SGHVS and CDR2 is FNYEAQ. The ends were cut back, 5 bases at V and 5 bases at J, with 15 bases in the middle. CDR3 size: 14 residues. In DNA, the CDR3 is TGTGCCAGCAGCACGCGGGACGGGATGGAGACCCAGTACTTC. Translated: CASSTRDGMETQYF.

This clone appeared a few times. The chain is built from TRBV30 and TRBJ2-7; no clear D gene. The length of the CDR3 is 11 residues. V shed 2 bases and J shed 3 bases, with 5 bases lying between them. CDR1 and CDR2 (germline): GTSNPN, SVGIG (reference sequence). The CDR3 region has the DNA TGTGCCTGGAGTAATAGCTACGAGCAGTACTTC. This sequence encodes CAWSNSYEQYF.

This chain connects TRBV4-1 to TRBJ2-3, with 10 bases lining up with TRBD1. Germline V gives CDR1 MGHRA, CDR2 YSYEKL. The CDR3 spans 18 residues. J lost 3 bases, V lost 4 bases, and 13 bases had no gene match. CDR3 residues: CASSRSYGGQGETDTQYF. The DNA for the CDR3 is TGCGCCAGCAGCCGCTCGTATGGCGGACAGGGGGAAACAGATACGCAGTATTTT.

This chain uses TRBV7-2 with TRBJ1-2, with 9 bases fitting TRBD1. CDR1 is SGHTA, CDR2 FQGNSA, per germline. The CDR3 has 16 residues. J was trimmed by 6 bases and V by 5 bases; bases with no gene match: 13. CDR3 loop: CASSPRPIGQGNGYTF. The CDR3 coding sequence is TGTGCCAGCAGCCCGAGGCCTATAGGACAGGGGAATGGCTACACCTTC.

The chain recombines TRBV7-2 with TRBJ2-1, with D possibly TRBD2 on 6 matching bases. The CDR3 is 12 amino acids. Between the trimmed V and J ends, which lost 3 bases and 8 bases, there was a span of 8 bases. The germline CDR1 and CDR2 sequences are SGHTA and FQGNSA. The CDR3 region has the DNA TGTGCCAGCAGCTTTAGCGGCGATGAGCAGTTCTTC. Protein: CASSFSGDEQFF.